This T cell receptor beta chain was recorded in a study of STAT5B mutations in CD4+ large granular lymphocyte leukemia. The assay was run at survey level. Assay used: immunoSEQ multiplex PCR; TCRdb lists only in-frame clones, some missing. This table holds roughly 48,000 clones, about 70% found once. This clone was found once. CDR1 is MNHNS, CDR2 SASEGT, per germline. The CDR3 runs to 14 residues. V gave up 2 bases and J gave up 10 bases, with 18 bases separating them. Sequencing input: CD4+ T cells from blood buffy coats. The chain links TRBV6-1 to TRBJ2-7, with D possibly TRBD1 on 6 matching bases. This receptor was taken from a human donor in good health. Written as DNA, the CDR3 is TGTGCCAGCAGTGAACCCGAACGCAGGGGCCTACAGTACGTC. Its translation: CASSEPERRGLQYV.